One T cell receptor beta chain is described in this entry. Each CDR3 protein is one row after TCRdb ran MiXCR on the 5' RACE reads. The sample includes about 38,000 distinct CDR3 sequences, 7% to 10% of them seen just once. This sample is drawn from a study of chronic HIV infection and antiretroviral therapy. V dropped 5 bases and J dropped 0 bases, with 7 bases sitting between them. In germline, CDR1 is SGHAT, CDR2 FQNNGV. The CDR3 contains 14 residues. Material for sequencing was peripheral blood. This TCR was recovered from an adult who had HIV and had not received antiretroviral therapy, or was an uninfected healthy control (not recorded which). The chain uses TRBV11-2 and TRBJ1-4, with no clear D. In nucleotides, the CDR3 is TGTGCCAGCAGCCCTTTTACAACTAATGAAAAACTGTTTTTT. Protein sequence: CASSPFTTNEKLFF.